The 21 T cell receptor beta chains below come from one sample, sequenced in a study of OX40 agonist ivuxolimab in advanced cancers. The table came from immunoSEQ multiplex PCR; TCRdb's copy has only in-frame clones and leaves some out. In the table there are some 62,000 clones, 79% of which are singletons. The material was CD4+ or CD8+ T cells sorted from blood, obtained in a trial of the OX40 agonist ivuxolimab. The receptor set was obtained from an adult with an advanced solid tumor such as melanoma, head and neck, liver or kidney cancer.

The chain carries TRBV2 and TRBJ2-3, with 9 bases identical to TRBD2. Trimming took 4 bases from V and 5 from J; bases not matched to a gene: 7. Germline lookup yields CDR1 SNHLY and CDR2 FYNNEI. This CDR3 is built from 15 residues. CDR3 residues: CASSAEAGGIDTQYF. The DNA of the CDR3 is TGTGCCAGCAGTGCCGAGGCGGGAGGGATAGATACGCAGTATTTT. Full variable domain (missing parts from reference TRBV2 and TRBJ2-3): EPEVTQTPSHQVTQMGQEVILRCVPISNHLYFYWYRQILGQKVEFLVSFYNNEISEKSEIFDDQFSVERPDGSNFTLKIRSTKLEDSAMYFCASSAEAGGIDTQYFGPGTRLTVL.

This clone came up once. The gene calls are TRBV5-1 and TRBJ2-1; D uncertain. CDR3 length equals 15 residues. Trimming removed 0 bases at V and 6 bases at J, with 13 bases between. The germline gives CDR1 SGHRS, CDR2 YFSETQ. In DNA form, the CDR3 reads TGCGCCAGCAGCTTGGCAACCAACTGGGCCAATGAGCAGTTCTTC. This sequence encodes CASSLATNWANEQFF.

This chain connects TRBV11-2 to TRBJ2-7; weak D call: TRBD2 (6 bases). Germline CDR1 is SGHAT and CDR2 is FQNNGV. V lost 4 bases, J lost 0 bases, and 16 bases lay in between. The CDR3 runs 16 residues. CDR3 protein: CASSYRWGEFSYEQYF. In DNA form, the CDR3 reads TGTGCCAGCAGCTATCGGTGGGGGGAATTCTCCTACGAGCAGTACTTC.

V is TRBV30 and J is TRBJ2-5; 7 bases fit TRBD1. The CDR3 runs 13 residues. Per germline, CDR1 GTSNPN and CDR2 SVGIG (reference sequence). With V trimmed by 0 bases and J by 4 bases, 2 bases remained unmatched. CDR3 region: CAWSVAGGETQYF. CDR3 coding DNA: TGTGCCTGGAGTGTGGCAGGGGGAGAGACCCAGTACTTC.

V is TRBV11-1 and J is TRBJ2-2, with D unclear. CDR1 and CDR2 (germline): SGHAT, FQDESV (reference sequence). This CDR3 has 15 residues. Trimming took off 1 base at V and 2 bases at J, with 8 bases between the two ends. The CDR3: CASSLGAVNTGELFF. CDR3 sequence (DNA): TGTGCCAGCAGCTTAGGGGCAGTCAACACCGGGGAGCTGTTTTTT.

V gene TRBV18 combines with J gene TRBJ2-7; D is unresolved. Germline V lookup: CDR1 KGHSH, CDR2 LQKENI. The CDR3 runs 13 residues. Trimming stripped 4 bases from V and 0 bases from J, with 7 bases between. CDR3: CASSLGVSYEQYF. CDR3 DNA: TGTGCCAGCTCACTCGGAGTCTCCTACGAGCAGTACTTC.

This rearrangement joins TRBV29-1 to TRBJ2-5; no definite D call. The CDR3 runs 10 residues. The germline V gene has CDR1 SQVTM and CDR2 ANQGSEA. Trimming took off 6 bases at V and 3 bases at J, with 5 bases between the two ends. In DNA form, the CDR3 reads TGCAGCGTACGTAAAGAGACCCAGTACTTC. Its translation is CSVRKETQYF.

This clone showed up just once. The genes are TRBV18 and TRBJ2-4, with D unclear. The V gene lost 0 bases and the J gene lost 11 bases, with 11 bases spanning the gap. This CDR3 has 13 residues. The germline V gene encodes CDR1 KGHSH and CDR2 LQKENI. The CDR3 DNA reads TGTGCCAGCTCACCACCGGATAGGGTGGTTCAGTACTTC. Translating gives CASSPPDRVVQYF.

The chain links TRBV15 to TRBJ2-2; D gene unclear. CDR3 length: 14 residues. Per germline, CDR1 LNHNV and CDR2 YYDKDF (reference sequence). V was cut by 0 bases and J by 5 bases, with 7 bases left in between. The CDR3 DNA follows: TGTGCCACCAGCAGAGATGTAAAAACCGGGGAGCTGTTTTTT. Its translation is CATSRDVKTGELFF.

The V call is TRBV6-1, the J call TRBJ1-4; D possibly corresponds to TRBD1 (5 bases). CDR3 length: 12 amino acids. Germline lookup yields CDR1 MNHNS and CDR2 SASEGT. Trimming took 7 bases from V and 4 from J, leaving 7 bases between them. CDR3 in amino acids: CASKQVNEKLFF. The CDR3 region has the DNA TGTGCCAGCAAACAGGTTAATGAAAAACTGTTTTTT.

This sequence joins TRBV12-5 and TRBJ1-5; D is ambiguous. The germline V gene encodes CDR1 LGHNT and CDR2 FRNRAP. This CDR3 has 12 amino acids. The V gene lost 1 base and the J gene lost 5 bases, with 3 bases spanning the gap. The CDR3 reads CASGLGDQPQHF. As DNA, the CDR3 is TGTGCTAGTGGTTTGGGTGATCAGCCCCAGCATTTT.

CDR3 protein: CASSLASGRASAYEQYF. Here the CDR3 DNA reads TGTGCCAGCAGCTTAGCTAGCGGGAGGGCCTCGGCCTACGAGCAGTACTTC. V and J are TRBV11-2 and TRBJ2-7, with 12 positions matching TRBD2. The germline gives CDR1 SGHAT, CDR2 FQNNGV. The CDR3 runs 17 residues. The V gene end was trimmed by 1 base and the J gene end by 2 bases; junction bases not matched to a gene: 6.

This clone has a single count. This chain joins TRBV23-1 and TRBJ1-5; maybe TRBD1 (5 bases). TRBV23-1 is placed among ORFs of uncertain function. Trimming took off 4 bases at V and 6 bases at J, with 10 bases between the two ends. This CDR3 contains 13 residues. The CDR3 reads CASSPSGGQPQHF. CDR3 DNA sequence: TGCGCCAGCAGTCCCTCGGGGGGTCAGCCCCAGCATTTT.

The V and J genes are TRBV20-1 and TRBJ2-7; 7 bases map to TRBD2. Looked up from germline, CDR1 is DFQATT and CDR2 is SNEGSKA (reference sequence). This CDR3 is built from 10 residues. V trimming: 6 bases; J trimming: 5 bases; junction bases outside the gene matches: 1. CDR3 nucleotides: TGCAGTGCCGCGGGGGACGAGCAGTACTTC. This sequence encodes CSAAGDEQYF.

J is TRBJ2-1 and V is TRBV27; D is possibly TRBD1 (6 bases). The V gene lost 0 bases and the J gene lost 3 bases, with 9 bases spanning the gap. Per the germline V gene, CDR1 is MNHEY and CDR2 is SMNVEV (reference sequence). The CDR3 is 15 residues long. CDR3 loop: CASSLSRGLYNEQFF. CDR3 sequence (DNA): TGTGCCAGCAGTTTATCCAGGGGCCTCTACAATGAGCAGTTCTTC.

This chain links TRBV7-7 with TRBJ1-3; no definite D call. CDR1 and CDR2 (germline): SSHAT, FNYEAQ (reference sequence). The CDR3 runs 13 residues. V lost 5 bases and J lost 0, with 5 bases in between. The CDR3 DNA sequence: TGTGCCAGCAGCCCGAACTCTGGAAACACCATATATTTT. Protein product: CASSPNSGNTIYF.

V and J are TRBV12-5 and TRBJ2-7; unclear D gene. The CDR3 length is 14 residues. Per germline, CDR1 LGHNT and CDR2 FRNRAP. V dropped 0 bases and J dropped 5 bases, with 11 bases sitting between them. Here the CDR3 DNA reads TGTGCTAGTGGTTTGGTAGGTCTACCCCACGAGCAGTACTTC. It codes for CASGLVGLPHEQYF.

This clone was counted only a few times. V and J are TRBV27 and TRBJ2-5, with D uncertain. This CDR3 has 12 residues. The ends were cut back, 6 bases at V and 4 bases at J, with 9 bases in the middle. Germline loops: CDR1 MNHEY, CDR2 SMNVEV (reference sequence). This CDR3 reads CASSPNGETQYF. The CDR3 DNA follows: TGTGCCAGCAGCCCCAACGGAGAGACCCAGTACTTC.

The chain joins TRBV28 to TRBJ2-7, with TRBD2 matching 8 bases. The J segment lost 2 bases and the V segment lost 6 bases, leaving 12 bases of the junction unmatched. The CDR3 runs to 16 residues. The germline CDR1 and CDR2 sequences are MDHEN and SYDVKM. The CDR3 DNA is TGTGCCAGCAGCCGAAATGGGGGCGGGAGGCCCTACGAGCAGTACTTC. Translation: CASSRNGGGRPYEQYF.

This chain links TRBV28 with TRBJ2-7; a possible D gene is TRBD1 (5 bases). Germline assignment: CDR1 MDHEN and CDR2 SYDVKM. With 6 bases removed from V and 3 bases from J, the gap between germline ends came to 9 bases. CDR3 size: 12 residues. CDR3 protein: CASRRTIYEQYF. The CDR3 bases are TGTGCCAGCAGGCGGACAATCTACGAGCAGTACTTC.

There are a few counts of this clone. V and J are TRBV18 and TRBJ1-1; no firm D call. Trimming pared 2 bases from V and 8 bases from J, leaving 9 bases between. The CDR3 contains 12 residues. The germline V gene has CDR1 KGHSH and CDR2 LQKENI. In DNA, the CDR3 is TGTGCCAGCTCACCAACGGGATTAGAAGCTTTCTTT. This translates into CASSPTGLEAFF.